The source of this T cell receptor beta chain is a study of tumor and adjacent non-tumor tissue in lung cancer. Study at large: The cohort had around eleven adenocarcinoma, 2 squamous cell and 1 small cell patients. Study-wide points: Patients with more diverse tumor TCRs had worse survival. Top 100 clones took a larger repertoire share in normal lung.

The CDR3 is made up of 17 amino acids. Germline lookup yields CDR1 MDHEN and CDR2 SYDVKM. The library came from three nested PCR rounds adapted from ARM-PCR protocols. TCRdb used MiXCR to reprocess the multiplex PCR reads, holding one entry per CDR3 protein. The sample yields roughly 67,000 distinct CDR3 sequences, about three fifths seen once. As to this clonotype: Antigen: not known. An end of the junction differs from the germline gene, which may be a read error.

No cell sorting was done before RNA was extracted from the tissue. Chemotherapy-naive patients with new lung cancer underwent thoracic surgery in China, August–November 2014. The source of this sequence is a man aged 45 to 65 with non-small cell lung cancer. Sequencing input: lung tumor tissue. This chain connects TRBV28 to TRBJ2-7; 11 nucleotides match TRBD2. CDR3 DNA: TGTGCAAGCAGCTACCCCGGGACTAGCGGCCCCTCCTACGAGCAGTACTTC. Protein product: CASSYPGTSGPSYEQYF.